This entry lists 17 T cell receptor beta chains sequenced from one sample in a study of T cells in tumors after PD-1 blockade. Here immunoSEQ multiplex PCR was the method, and the copy in TCRdb shows in-frame clones only, minus some. This table has fewer than 50,000 clones, roughly 80% appearing once. The source material was PBMCs, sampled before anti-PD-1 treatment. The receptors were sampled from a human donor with basal cell carcinoma.

The gene calls are TRBV5-1 and TRBJ1-5; the D is unclear. This CDR3 region has 12 residues. CDR1 is SGHRS and CDR2 is YFSETQ in the germline V gene. Trimming took 5 bases from V and 5 from J, leaving 8 bases between them. The CDR3 reads CASRSRDQPQHF. For the CDR3, the DNA is TGCGCCAGCAGATCAAGGGATCAGCCCCAGCATTTT.

The CDR3 loop reads CAWSVGGYEQYF. For the CDR3, the DNA is TGTGCCTGGAGTGTAGGAGGGTACGAGCAGTACTTC. The chain carries TRBV30 and TRBJ2-7; weak D call: TRBD2 (6 bases). The germline V and J ends were trimmed by 0 bases and 4 bases, with 7 bases remaining between them. CDR1 and CDR2 from the germline V gene are GTSNPN and SVGIG (reference sequence). The CDR3 extends over 12 amino acids. The entire variable domain, with the rest obtained from reference TRBV30 and TRBJ2-7, is as follows: SQTIHQWPATLVQPVGSPLSLECTVEGTSNPNLYWYRQAAGRGLQLLFYSVGIGQISSEVPQNLSASRPQDRQFILSSKKLLLSDSGFYLCAWSVGGYEQYFGPGTRLTVT.

The chain joins TRBV28 to TRBJ1-5; D call uncertain. V lost 3 bases, J lost 7 bases, and 10 bases lay in between. The CDR3 covers 13 residues. CDR1 MDHEN and CDR2 SYDVKM come from the germline V gene. The CDR3 region has the DNA TGTGCCAGCAGTTTGCGCGGCACCCAGCCCCAGCATTTT. Translation gives CASSLRGTQPQHF.

CDR3 amino acids: CASSEAQGAYEQYF. DNA for the CDR3: TGCGCCAGCAGTGAAGCGCAGGGAGCCTACGAGCAGTACTTC. The V and J genes are TRBV10-2 and TRBJ2-7; the D gene could be TRBD1 or TRBD2 (5 bases each). The germline V gene encodes CDR1 WSHSY and CDR2 SAAADI. V was pared by 3 bases and J by 2 bases, with 11 bases between. CDR3 size: 14 residues.

The J gene is TRBJ1-2, the V gene TRBV6-6, with a tentative D call TRBD1 (5 bases). The V gene's germline CDR1 is MNHNY and CDR2 SVGAGI (reference sequence). This CDR3 is 15 amino acids long. Deletions cut 7 bases from V and 5 bases from J, with 20 bases between. DNA for the CDR3: TGTGCCAGCATCCTACAGAAATCGGAGGGGTATGGCTACACCTTC. Encoded protein: CASILQKSEGYGYTF.

The gene calls are TRBV9 and TRBJ2-1; the D gene could be TRBD1 or TRBD2 (5 bases each). From germline, CDR1 is SGDLS and CDR2 YYNGEE. The CDR3 extends over 16 amino acids. Trimming took 0 bases from V and 0 from J, leaving 10 bases between them. CDR3 coding DNA: TGTGCCAGCAGCGTAGCCCCGGGGCTCTCCTACAATGAGCAGTTCTTC. Protein sequence: CASSVAPGLSYNEQFF.

The rearrangement joins TRBV5-1 to TRBJ2-3; D remains unclear. The germline CDR1 and CDR2 sequences are SGHRS and YFSETQ. V lost 0 bases and J lost 4, with 3 bases in between. CDR3 length: 12 residues. CDR3 nucleotides: TGCGCCAGCAGCTTGGTGTCAGATACGCAGTATTTT. The encoded protein is CASSLVSDTQYF.

Note on this clone: Sequence at one end of the junction differs from germline and may be a read error. The CDR3 nucleotides read TGTGCTAGCAGCCCGGGGGCCGGATCAAGGGATGAGCAGTTCTTC. It is translated as CASSPGAGSRDEQFF. The V gene is TRBV7-7, the J gene TRBJ2-1, with D perhaps assigned TRBD1 or TRBD2 (6 bases each). The CDR3 runs to 15 residues. Per germline, CDR1 SSHAT and CDR2 FNYEAQ (reference sequence).

This chain joins TRBV11-3 and TRBJ1-1, with 7 bases aligning to TRBD1. Germline V lookup: CDR1 SGHNT, CDR2 YENEEA. The CDR3 has 14 amino acids. Losses at the gene ends were 5 bases for V and 7 bases for J; bases not matched to a gene: 10. The DNA for the CDR3 is TGTGCCAGCAGCCCCTCCTCGACAGGGCGTGAAGCTTTCTTT. Residues: CASSPSSTGREAFF.

The rearrangement links TRBV3-1 (or the pseudogene TRBV3-2) to TRBJ2-1, with TRBD2 identical over 8 bases. The CDR3 extends over 19 amino acids. The J segment lost 4 bases and the V segment lost 4 bases, leaving 18 bases of the junction unmatched. Germline CDR1 LGHDT, CDR2 YNNKEL (reference sequence). This chain's CDR3 is CASSPASDRGGKLYNEQFF. In DNA, the CDR3 is TGTGCCAGCAGCCCAGCCTCAGACCGCGGGGGGAAATTGTACAATGAGCAGTTCTTC.

The gene calls are TRBV19 and TRBJ2-3; 7 nucleotides match TRBD2. The CDR3 is 17 amino acids. From germline, CDR1 is LNHDA and CDR2 SQIVND (reference sequence). V was pared by 7 bases and J by 4 bases, with 17 bases of the junction left unmatched. The CDR3 is CASMPGGAGSFSDTQYF. CDR3 coding DNA: TGTGCCAGTATGCCGGGGGGAGCCGGGAGCTTTTCAGATACGCAGTATTTT. The full variable domain, in which reference TRBV19 and TRBJ2-3 provide the parts outside the CDR3, is DGGITQSPKYLFRKEGQNVTLSCEQNLNHDAMYWYRQDPGQGLRLIYYSQIVNDFQKGDIAEGYSVSREKKESFPLTVTSAQKNPTAFYLCASMPGGAGSFSDTQYFGPGTRLTVL.

The chain recombines TRBV28 with TRBJ1-1; D might be TRBD1 (6 bases). The V gene lost 5 bases and the J gene lost 4 bases, with 17 bases spanning the gap. CDR3 length equals 15 residues. Germline values: CDR1 MDHEN, CDR2 SYDVKM. DNA of the CDR3: TGTGCCAGCAGTCCTCCAACTAGGGGGGTCACTGAAGCTTTCTTT. Its translation: CASSPPTRGVTEAFF.

V and J are TRBV19 and TRBJ1-2, with unresolved D. The germline V and J ends were trimmed by 2 bases and 6 bases, with 10 bases remaining between them. Germline assignment: CDR1 LNHDA and CDR2 SQIVND (reference sequence). The CDR3 is 13 amino acids. The chain's CDR3 is CASSIRGLHGYTF. In DNA form, the CDR3 reads TGTGCCAGTAGTATAAGAGGTCTTCATGGCTACACCTTC.

The chain uses TRBV19 and TRBJ1-4, with D unresolved. Trimming cost V 5 bases and J 0 bases, with 13 bases left between them. This CDR3 has 16 amino acids. Germline V gene sequence: CDR1 LNHDA, CDR2 SQIVND (reference sequence). Here the CDR3 DNA reads TGTGCCAGTAGTTCCTGGAGTAAGGCAACTAATGAAAAACTGTTTTTT. Translated: CASSSWSKATNEKLFF.

This clone has just one count. The chain is built from TRBV9 and TRBJ1-1; D possibly corresponds to TRBD1 (5 bases). V lost 0 bases, J lost 6 bases, and 12 bases lay in between. The CDR3 runs to 14 residues. Germline CDR1 and CDR2: SGDLS and YYNGEE. CDR3: CASSVAIGGPEAFF. CDR3 in DNA: TGTGCCAGCAGCGTAGCTATCGGGGGACCTGAAGCTTTCTTT.

This clone appeared a few times. The chain carries TRBV2 and TRBJ2-7; D call uncertain. The germline gives CDR1 SNHLY, CDR2 FYNNEI. The ends were cut back, 4 bases at V and 2 bases at J, with 15 bases in the middle. The CDR3 is 15 residues long. The chain's CDR3 is CASSAGSYSPYEQYF. As DNA, the CDR3 is TGTGCCAGCAGTGCAGGCAGCTACTCCCCCTACGAGCAGTACTTC.

The V and J genes are TRBV5-5 and TRBJ2-7, with 7 bases lining up with TRBD1. The V gene end was trimmed by 4 bases and the J gene end by 3 bases; junction bases not matched to a gene: 7. CDR3 length: 14 residues. CDR1 and CDR2 (germline): SGHKS, YYEKEE (reference sequence). This CDR3 reads CASSVGTDIYEQYF. The CDR3 nucleotides are TGTGCCAGCAGCGTCGGGACAGACATCTACGAGCAGTACTTC.